Shown below are 32 T cell receptor beta chains from a single sample sequenced in a study of cytomegalovirus exposure and HLA in healthy donors. It was with 60 Vbeta and 13 Jbeta primers that the PCR ran. The method was immunoSEQ multiplex PCR; TCRdb's version includes in-frame clones alone and lacks a portion of them. Among approximately 130,000 clones listed, roughly 70% were seen once. The sequenced material came from PBMCs. The receptors were sampled from a man aged 25 to 40 in good health and CMV-seronegative.

This chain joins TRBV29-1 and TRBJ2-2, with D possibly TRBD2 on 6 matching bases. This CDR3 comprises 11 residues. The germline V gene has CDR1 SQVTM and CDR2 ANQGSEA. Trimming removed 6 bases at V and 6 bases at J, with 8 bases between. CDR3 protein: CSVGGPGELFF. The CDR3 region has the DNA TGCAGCGTGGGGGGACCCGGGGAGCTGTTTTTT.

This chain links TRBV28 with TRBJ2-3; TRBD1 matches at 8 bases. Germline V CDR1 and CDR2: MDHEN, SYDVKM. The CDR3 has 15 amino acids. V lost 5 bases, J lost 4 bases, and 8 bases stayed unmatched. The CDR3 spells CASSRHADRADTQYF. For the CDR3, the DNA is TGTGCCAGCAGTCGACACGCGGACAGGGCAGATACGCAGTATTTT.

This clone was observed a handful of times. The rearrangement uses TRBV7-9 and TRBJ1-1; no reliable D call. V was shortened by 4 bases and J by 1 base, with 7 bases between the two germline ends. CDR1 is SEHNR, CDR2 FQNEAQ, per germline (reference sequence). CDR3 size: 13 residues. CDR3 in amino acids: CASSSTENTEAFF. As DNA, the CDR3 is TGTGCCAGCAGCTCTACCGAGAACACTGAAGCTTTCTTT.

The V gene is TRBV4-1, the J gene TRBJ2-7; perhaps TRBD2 as D (5 bases). Germline loops: CDR1 MGHRA, CDR2 YSYEKL. The CDR3 extends over 13 amino acids. Trimming removed 4 bases from V and 5 bases from J, with 12 bases in between. In nucleotides, the CDR3 is TGCGCCAGCAGCCTGGGGAGCCCTGACGAGCAGTACTTC. This codes for CASSLGSPDEQYF.

The V call is TRBV2, the J call TRBJ1-2; 8 nucleotides align to TRBD1. CDR3 length: 15 amino acids. Looked up from germline, CDR1 is SNHLY and CDR2 is FYNNEI. The junction had 12 bases not matched to a gene; V was cut back by 8 bases and J by 4 bases. Here the CDR3 DNA reads TGTGCCAGCCGCCCCCTTTTAGACAGGGGCTATGGCTACACCTTC. It codes for CASRPLLDRGYGYTF.

The genes are TRBV4-3 and TRBJ2-1; perhaps TRBD2 as D (6 bases). In germline, CDR1 is LGHNA, CDR2 YSLEER. V was clipped by 2 bases and J by 13 bases, with 15 bases between them. The CDR3 is 13 residues long. CDR3 region: CASSQKLPGAQFF. The CDR3 DNA is TGCGCCAGCAGCCAAAAACTACCGGGAGCTCAGTTCTTC.

The gene calls are TRBV19 and TRBJ2-3; tentatively, D is TRBD2 (6 bases). Germline CDR1 is LNHDA and CDR2 is SQIVND (reference sequence). V was pared by 4 bases and J by 1 base, with 9 bases between. The length of the CDR3 is 14 residues. The CDR3 sequence: CASSSERGTDTQYF. CDR3 nucleotide sequence: TGTGCCAGTAGTAGTGAGCGGGGCACAGATACGCAGTATTTT.

About this clone: A much larger clone lies one base from this, so it may be a read error. The CDR3 nucleotides read TGTGCCAGCGACAGGGGGAACACTGAAGCTTTCTTT. It translates to CASDRGNTEAFF. This chain joins TRBV7-9 and TRBJ1-1, with 8 bases matching TRBD1. The CDR3 has 12 amino acids. V lost 8 bases, J lost 1 base, and 0 bases stayed unmatched. CDR1 and CDR2 (germline): SEHNR, FQNEAQ (reference sequence).

The chain has TRBV30 and TRBJ1-2, with 7 bases fitting TRBD1. J lost 9 bases, V lost 1 base, and 11 bases had no gene match. The CDR3 runs 14 residues. Germline CDR1 and CDR2: GTSNPN and SVGIG (reference sequence). The CDR3 protein is CAWSGGTDPMSYTF. CDR3 coding DNA: TGTGCCTGGAGTGGGGGGACAGATCCTATGAGCTACACCTTC.

The chain links TRBV6-5 to TRBJ1-1, with 8 bases that match TRBD1. The CDR3 is 14 amino acids. The germline V gene encodes CDR1 MNHEY and CDR2 SVGAGI. The trim removed 5 bases at V and 5 bases at J, leaving 7 bases unmatched. CDR3 bases: TGTGCCAGCAGTGAAAGGACAGGGAGGACTGAAGCTTTCTTT. Its translation is CASSERTGRTEAFF.

This rearrangement joins TRBV28 to TRBJ1-6, with D tentatively TRBD1 (6 bases). Between the trimmed V and J ends, which lost 7 bases and 11 bases, there was a span of 21 bases. The CDR3 extends over 15 amino acids. Germline loops: CDR1 MDHEN, CDR2 SYDVKM. The DNA of the CDR3 is TGTGCCAGCAACGTCCCCTCAGGGGAGTTGGCACCCCTCCACTTT. Translated, it gives CASNVPSGELAPLHF.

This chain links TRBV28 with TRBJ1-1; tentatively, D is TRBD1 (6 bases). Germline V gene data show CDR1 as MDHEN and CDR2 as SYDVKM. The CDR3 loop spans 14 amino acids. V lost 7 bases, J lost 1 base, and 13 bases lay in between. In DNA, the CDR3 is TGTGCCAGCACCAAGGGACACTGGAACACTGAAGCTTTCTTT. Translating gives CASTKGHWNTEAFF.

This clone was observed a handful of times. The chain joins TRBV6-1 to TRBJ2-2, with 7 bases fitting TRBD1. The length of the CDR3 is 15 residues. J was trimmed by 9 bases and V by 11 bases; bases with no gene match: 18. In germline, CDR1 is MNHNS, CDR2 SASEGT. The CDR3: CAGPTGTVLFWELFF. The DNA of the CDR3 is TGTGCCGGTCCGACCGGGACAGTTCTTTTCTGGGAGCTGTTTTTT.

This sequence joins TRBV7-9 and TRBJ2-2, with 7 bases fitting TRBD1. V trimming: 4 bases; J trimming: 7 bases; junction bases outside the gene matches: 9. The germline V gene has CDR1 SEHNR and CDR2 FQNEAQ (reference sequence). This CDR3 spans 15 amino acids. CDR3 DNA sequence: TGTGCCAGCAGCTCTACAGACAGGGCAGACGGGGAGCTGTTTTTT. Translated, it gives CASSSTDRADGELFF. The whole variable domain, filled in from reference TRBV7-9 and TRBJ2-2, reads DTGVSQNPRHKITKRGQNVTFRCDPISEHNRLYWYRQTLGQGPEFLTYFQNEAQLEKSRLLSDRFSAERPKGSFSTLEIQRTEQGDSAMYLCASSSTDRADGELFFGEGSRLTVL.

V and J are TRBV27 and TRBJ2-4, with TRBD1 as a possible D gene (5 bases). The germline gives CDR1 MNHEY, CDR2 SMNVEV (reference sequence). Trimming removed 2 bases from V and 1 base from J, with 12 bases in between. The CDR3 runs 16 residues. In nucleotides, the CDR3 is TGTGCCAGCAGTTTAGGCCCAGGGTTCGCCAAAAACATTCAGTACTTC. The encoded protein is CASSLGPGFAKNIQYF.

The gene calls are TRBV9 and TRBJ1-4, with 7 bases aligning to TRBD1. The CDR3 length is 17 residues. The junction had 8 bases not matched to a gene; V was cut back by 3 bases and J by 0 bases. Germline V gene sequence: CDR1 SGDLS, CDR2 YYNGEE. The CDR3 DNA reads TGTGCCAGCAGCGCCAAGCACAGGGGAGCAACTAATGAAAAACTGTTTTTT. Translated, it gives CASSAKHRGATNEKLFF.

This clone was observed at least ten times. The CDR3 bases are TGTGCTAGTGGCCGAGGGACTAGCGGGAGGAACACCGGGGAGCTGTTTTTT. Its protein is CASGRGTSGRNTGELFF. This sequence joins TRBV12-5 and TRBJ2-2; 14 bases line up with TRBD2. V lost 6 bases and J lost 1; bases outside the gene matches: 4. This CDR3 is built from 17 residues. From germline, CDR1 is LGHNT and CDR2 FRNRAP.

The chain links TRBV7-2 to TRBJ1-5; 9 bases map to TRBD1. This CDR3 has 14 amino acids. Germline assignment: CDR1 SGHTA and CDR2 FQGNSA. The V and J ends lost 5 bases and 5 bases, in that order; junction bases with no gene match: 4. CDR3 in amino acids: CASSPRTGDQPQHF. The CDR3 nucleotides are TGTGCCAGCAGCCCCCGGACAGGGGATCAGCCCCAGCATTTT.

The chain links TRBV5-4 to TRBJ2-1; 9 bases align to TRBD2. Germline V gene lookup returns CDR1 SGHNT and CDR2 YYREEE (reference sequence). This CDR3 has 16 amino acids. The V gene end was trimmed by 0 bases and the J gene end by 0 bases; junction bases not matched to a gene: 1. The CDR3 coding sequence is TGTGCCAGCAGCTTGGGACTAGCGGTCTCCTACAATGAGCAGTTCTTC. Its protein is CASSLGLAVSYNEQFF.

The chain combines TRBV6-4 with TRBJ2-1; 14 bases line up with TRBD2. With V trimmed by 0 bases and J by 8 bases, 6 bases remained unmatched. The CDR3 covers 17 residues. Germline V gene data show CDR1 as MRHNA and CDR2 as SNTAGT. The CDR3 region has the DNA TGTGCCAGCAGTGACTCCAACCGACTAGCGGGGGGGCATGAGCAGTTCTTC. Its translation: CASSDSNRLAGGHEQFF.

This clone was detected once. This chain connects TRBV11-1 to TRBJ1-5, with D possibly being TRBD1 (5 bases). The V gene lost 0 bases and the J gene lost 7 bases, with 7 bases spanning the gap. Looked up from germline, CDR1 is SGHAT and CDR2 is FQDESV (reference sequence). This CDR3 is built from 13 residues. CDR3 region: CASSLAGGQPQHF. The CDR3, as DNA: TGTGCCAGCAGCTTAGCTGGGGGGCAGCCCCAGCATTTT.

The chain has TRBV6-5 and TRBJ2-5; perhaps TRBD2 as D (7 bases). V gave up 1 base and J gave up 5 bases, with 14 bases separating them. Germline V gene lookup returns CDR1 MNHEY and CDR2 SVGAGI. CDR3 size: 15 residues. CDR3 region: CASSYWGGARETQYF. The CDR3 DNA reads TGTGCCAGCAGTTACTGGGGGGGGGCCAGGGAGACCCAGTACTTC.

The chain links TRBV28 to TRBJ2-7; D ambiguous. Trimming shortened V by 3 bases and J by 5 bases, and 11 bases separated the two germline ends. This CDR3 is built from 13 residues. The germline V gene encodes CDR1 MDHEN and CDR2 SYDVKM. CDR3: CASSFQEIDEQYF. CDR3 DNA sequence: TGTGCCAGCAGTTTTCAGGAAATCGACGAGCAGTACTTC.

This clone has a handful of counts. The rearrangement links TRBV7-2 to TRBJ2-7; the match to TRBD2 covers 13 bases. The CDR3 has 16 residues. Unmatched junction bases numbered 7, after V lost 5 bases and J lost 3 bases. The germline CDR1 and CDR2 sequences are SGHTA and FQGNSA. The CDR3 is CASSLRLAGGNYEQYF. CDR3 nucleotide sequence: TGTGCCAGCAGCCTGAGACTAGCGGGAGGTAACTACGAGCAGTACTTC.

The rearrangement links TRBV4-3 to TRBJ2-7; 9 positions agree with TRBD2. The CDR3 length is 15 residues. CDR1 is LGHNA, CDR2 YSLEER, per germline. The junction had 2 bases not matched to a gene; V was cut back by 1 base and J by 1 base. Here the CDR3 DNA reads TGCGCCAGCAGCCAAGTCCTAGCGGGGTCCTACGAGCAGTACTTC. It yields the protein CASSQVLAGSYEQYF.

The chain is built from TRBV4-1 and TRBJ2-7, with TRBD2 identical over 7 bases. With 0 bases clipped from V and 6 bases from J, the junction kept 8 bases outside the gene matches. Germline V gene sequence: CDR1 MGHRA, CDR2 YSYEKL. CDR3 length: 15 amino acids. This CDR3 reads CASSQEWRELSEQYF. CDR3 coding DNA: TGCGCCAGCAGCCAAGAGTGGCGGGAGCTATCCGAGCAGTACTTC.

This clone was picked up one time. The V call is TRBV28, the J call TRBJ2-7; a weak D match, TRBD2 (5 bases). This CDR3 has 20 amino acids. The germline V gene encodes CDR1 MDHEN and CDR2 SYDVKM. V shed 8 bases and J shed 3 bases, with 35 bases lying between them. In DNA form, the CDR3 reads TGTGCCAGCGGATTTCCCAAGAAAAGGACGAACGGGATCGGATGCTACGAGCAGTACTTC. This sequence encodes CASGFPKKRTNGIGCYEQYF.

V usage is TRBV7-2 and J usage is TRBJ1-6; D is undetermined. V lost 2 bases and J 5 bases, leaving 10 bases between the germline ends. The CDR3 covers 15 residues. CDR1 and CDR2 (germline): SGHTA, FQGNSA. CDR3 DNA sequence: TGTGCCAGCAGCTTAAACGGGGTCAATAATTCACCCCTCCACTTT. This codes for CASSLNGVNNSPLHF. Together with reference TRBV7-2 and TRBJ1-6, the CDR3 gives the full variable domain: GAGVSQSPSNKVTEKGKDVELRCDPISGHTALYWYRQSLGQGLEFLIYFQGNSAPDKSGLPSDRFSAERTGGSVSTLTIQRTQQEDSAVYLCASSLNGVNNSPLHFGNGTRLTVT.

The chain employs TRBV29-1 and TRBJ1-2; TRBD1 matches 7 bases. The trim removed 6 bases at V and 8 bases at J, leaving 12 bases unmatched. CDR1 SQVTM and CDR2 ANQGSEA come from the germline V gene. CDR3 length: 13 residues. The CDR3 nucleotides read TGCAGCGTCTACCACAGGGGACAGCGGGGCTACACCTTC. Translated: CSVYHRGQRGYTF.

In its sample, this clone was seen once. The chain has TRBV7-2 and TRBJ2-7; maybe TRBD2 (5 bases). V lost 2 bases, J lost 2 bases, and 10 bases lay in between. CDR1 is SGHTA, CDR2 FQGNSA, per germline. The CDR3 is 14 amino acids. CDR3 DNA: TGTGCCAGCAGCTTATTAGGCGGGCCCTACGAGCAGTACTTC. This gives the protein CASSLLGGPYEQYF.

This chain joins TRBV6-5 and TRBJ2-7, with 13 bases that match TRBD2. V gave up 6 bases and J gave up 4 bases; unmatched junction bases: 3. Germline loops: CDR1 MNHEY, CDR2 SVGAGI. The length of the CDR3 is 14 residues. The CDR3 DNA follows: TGTGCCAGCAGAACTAGCGGGAGGGGGTACGAGCAGTACTTC. It codes for CASRTSGRGYEQYF.

The J gene is TRBJ2-5, the V gene TRBV7-8; D remains ambiguous. V lost 5 bases and J 6 bases, leaving 16 bases between the germline ends. The CDR3 spans 14 residues. In germline, CDR1 is SGHVS, CDR2 FQNEAQ. The CDR3 DNA is TGTGCCAGCAGCCCCATTTACGGGTCGCAGACCCAGTACTTC. Translated: CASSPIYGSQTQYF.